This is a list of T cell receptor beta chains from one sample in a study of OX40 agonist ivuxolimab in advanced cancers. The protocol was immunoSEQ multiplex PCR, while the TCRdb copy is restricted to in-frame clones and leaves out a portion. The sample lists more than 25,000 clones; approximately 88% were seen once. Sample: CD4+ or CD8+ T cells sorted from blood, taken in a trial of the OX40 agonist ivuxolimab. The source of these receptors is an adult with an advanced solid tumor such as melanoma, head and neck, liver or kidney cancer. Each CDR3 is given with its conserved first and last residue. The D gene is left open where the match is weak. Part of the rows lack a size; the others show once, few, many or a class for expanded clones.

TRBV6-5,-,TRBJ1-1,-,CASRPGTVNTEAFF,TGTGCCAGCAGACCAGGGACGGTGAACACTGAAGCTTTCTTT
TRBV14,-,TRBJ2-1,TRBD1,CASSQDLWTGFNEQFF,TGTGCCAGCAGCCAAGATCTCTGGACAGGGTTCAATGAGCAGTTCTTC
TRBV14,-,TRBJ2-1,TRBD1,CASSRWQGAREQFF,TGTGCCAGCAGCCGGTGGCAGGGGGCCCGGGAGCAGTTCTTC
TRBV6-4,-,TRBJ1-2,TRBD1,CASRPGAGTGVDYGYTF,TGTGCCAGCAGACCTGGAGCCGGGACAGGGGTTGACTATGGCTACACCTTC
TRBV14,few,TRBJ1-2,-,CASSPGSNYGYTF,TGTGCCAGCAGCCCGGGGTCGAACTATGGCTACACCTTC
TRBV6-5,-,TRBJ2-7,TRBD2,CASSPRTSGTGEQYF,TGTGCCAGCAGTCCAAGGACTAGCGGGACCGGGGAGCAGTACTTC
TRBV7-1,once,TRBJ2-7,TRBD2,CASSPVVRGAYEQYF,TGTGCCAGCAGCCCAGTCGTGCGGGGGGCCTACGAGCAGTACTTC
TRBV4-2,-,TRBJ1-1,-,CASSQEAADTPPNTEAFF,TGTGCCAGCAGCCAAGAGGCGGCCGATACACCACCGAACACTGAAGCTTTCTTT
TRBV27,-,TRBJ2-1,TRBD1,CASSFIPGQGANEQFF,TGTGCCAGCAGTTTCATACCGGGACAGGGGGCCAATGAGCAGTTCTTC
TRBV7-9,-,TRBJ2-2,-,CASSSWDFPGELFF,TGTGCCAGCAGCTCTTGGGACTTTCCCGGGGAGCTGTTTTTT
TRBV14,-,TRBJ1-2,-,CASSQVGGPSDGYTF,TGTGCCAGCAGCCAAGTCGGGGGACCATCGGATGGCTACACCTTC
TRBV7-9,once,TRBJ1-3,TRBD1,CASSSRTGLRPAGNTIYF,TGTGCCAGCAGCTCTAGGACAGGGTTAAGACCCGCCGGAAACACCATATATTTT
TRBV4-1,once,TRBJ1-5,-,CASSHPNQPQHF,TGCGCCAGCAGCCACCCAAATCAGCCCCAGCATTTT
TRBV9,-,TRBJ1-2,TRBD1,CASSVGTGGGYTF,TGTGCCAGCAGCGTTGGGACAGGCGGGGGCTACACCTTC
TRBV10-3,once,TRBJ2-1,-,CAISEPGGSYEQFF,TGTGCCATCAGTGAGCCTGGAGGGTCCTATGAGCAGTTCTTC
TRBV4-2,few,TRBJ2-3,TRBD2,CASSPGLAGGPDTQYF,TGTGCCAGCAGCCCGGGACTAGCGGGAGGGCCAGATACGCAGTATTTT
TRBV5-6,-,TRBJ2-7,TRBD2,CASSPGTSDLASYEQYF,TGTGCCAGCAGTCCCGGGACTAGCGATCTGGCCTCCTACGAGCAGTACTTC
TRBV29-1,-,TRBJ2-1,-,CSVAVSSYNEQFF,TGCAGCGTTGCGGTGAGCTCCTACAATGAGCAGTTCTTC
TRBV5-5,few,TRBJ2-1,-,CASSTRLYNEQFF,TGTGCCAGCAGCACCAGACTATACAATGAGCAGTTCTTC
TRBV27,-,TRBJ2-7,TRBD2,CARQVRGGGRAYEQYF,TGTGCCCGCCAAGTTCGGGGCGGCGGGAGGGCCTACGAGCAGTACTTC
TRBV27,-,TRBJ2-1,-,CASHRVVTALDNEQFF,TGTGCCAGCCACCGGGTTGTGACGGCCTTAGACAATGAGCAGTTCTTC
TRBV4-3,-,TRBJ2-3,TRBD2,CASSQDSGRGPDTQYF,TGCGCCAGCAGCCAAGATAGCGGGAGGGGTCCAGATACGCAGTATTTT
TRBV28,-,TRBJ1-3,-,CASSHPVAGNTIYF,TGTGCCAGCAGCCATCCGGTGGCTGGAAACACCATATATTTT
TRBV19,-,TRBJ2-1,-,CASSPSGGSYNEQFF,TGTGCCAGTAGTCCCAGCGGAGGCTCCTACAATGAGCAGTTCTTC
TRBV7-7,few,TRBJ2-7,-,CASSSAGSYEQYF,TGTGCCAGCAGCTCGGCAGGGTCCTACGAGCAGTACTTC
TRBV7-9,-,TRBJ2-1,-,CASSLGSPTYNEQFF,TGTGCCAGCAGCCTCGGATCACCAACCTACAATGAGCAGTTCTTC
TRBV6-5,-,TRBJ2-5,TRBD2,CASTTTSGRETQYF,TGTGCCAGCACGACTACTAGCGGGAGGGAGACCCAGTACTTC
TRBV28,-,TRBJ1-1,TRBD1,CASSPGQGLNTEAFF,TGTGCCAGCAGTCCAGGACAGGGTTTGAACACTGAAGCTTTCTTT
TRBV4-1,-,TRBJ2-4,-,CASSAPQGAKNIQYF,TGCGCCAGCAGCGCACCACAGGGAGCCAAAAACATTCAGTACTTC
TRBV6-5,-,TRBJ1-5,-,CARSNREKDQPQHF,TGTGCCAGGAGTAACAGGGAAAAGGATCAGCCCCAGCATTTT
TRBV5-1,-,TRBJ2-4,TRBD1,CASTARDRDNIQYF,TGCGCCAGCACCGCCCGGGACAGGGATAACATTCAGTACTTC
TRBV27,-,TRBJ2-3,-,CASSSPRDTQYF,TGTGCCAGCAGTTCCCCCCGGGATACGCAGTATTTT
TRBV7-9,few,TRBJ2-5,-,CASSLADREETQYF,TGTGCCAGCAGCTTAGCGGACCGGGAAGAGACCCAGTACTTC
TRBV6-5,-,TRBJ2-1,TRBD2,CASSPGLAGRNEQFF,TGTGCCAGCAGCCCCGGACTAGCGGGGCGGAATGAGCAGTTCTTC
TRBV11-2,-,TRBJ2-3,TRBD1,CASSSPGQGSLGRWDTQYF,TGTGCCAGCAGCTCCCCGGGACAGGGATCACTAGGGCGTTGGGATACGCAGTATTTT
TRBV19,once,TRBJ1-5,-,CASMYGGNQPQHF,TGTGCCAGTATGTACGGGGGCAATCAGCCCCAGCATTTT
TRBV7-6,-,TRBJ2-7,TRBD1,CASSLAFSGNRGISYEQYF,TGTGCCAGCAGCTTAGCCTTTAGTGGGAACAGGGGAATCTCCTACGAGCAGTACTTC
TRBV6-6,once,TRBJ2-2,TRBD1,CASSLRGPDTGELFF,TGTGCCAGCAGTTTAAGGGGGCCGGACACCGGGGAGCTGTTTTTT
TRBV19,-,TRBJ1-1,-,CASSIGDTGYTEAFF,TGTGCCAGTAGTATAGGGGATACAGGGTACACTGAAGCTTTCTTT
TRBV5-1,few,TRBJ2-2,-,CASTNTGELFF,TGCGCCAGCACCAACACCGGGGAGCTGTTTTTT
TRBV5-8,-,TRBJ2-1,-,CASSLTVSSGHNEQFF,TGTGCCAGCAGCTTGACCGTTAGTAGCGGACACAATGAGCAGTTCTTC
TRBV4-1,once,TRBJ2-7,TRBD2,CASSPSGSSYEQYF,TGCGCCAGCAGCCCAAGCGGGAGCTCCTACGAGCAGTACTTC
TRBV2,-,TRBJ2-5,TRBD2,CASSVSGGAGETQYF,TGTGCCAGCAGTGTCAGCGGGGGGGCCGGAGAGACCCAGTACTTC
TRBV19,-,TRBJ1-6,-,CASSNREYSPLHF,TGTGCCAGTAGTAACAGGGAATACTCACCCCTCCACTTT
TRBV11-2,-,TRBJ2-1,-,CASSLEWLADYNEQFF,TGTGCCAGCAGCTTAGAATGGCTAGCAGACTACAATGAGCAGTTCTTC
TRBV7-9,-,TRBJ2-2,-,CASSTFNTGELFF,TGTGCCAGCAGCACATTCAACACCGGGGAGCTGTTTTTT
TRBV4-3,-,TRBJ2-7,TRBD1,CASSQDRGPGEQYF,TGCGCCAGCAGCCAAGACAGGGGGCCGGGCGAGCAGTACTTC
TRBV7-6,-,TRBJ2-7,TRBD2,CASSLARGGSYEQYF,TGTGCCAGCAGCTTAGCGCGGGGGGGCTCCTACGAGCAGTACTTC